This is a list of T cell receptor beta chains from one sample in a study of metastatic and nonmetastatic thyroid tumors. TCRdb re-called the PCR reads with MiXCR. The repertoire includes 45,000 to 50,000 clones, about 20% of them detected once, and approximately 3.9% sits in the top ten. Input material: blood. The origin of the receptors is a male donor with papillary thyroid cancer or a benign thyroid nodule (not recorded which). Some clones in this sample may be carry-over from other donors' samples. Each CDR3 is given with its conserved first and last residue. Fields, in order: J gene, V gene, CDR3 protein.

J: TRBJ2-1; V: TRBV24-1; CDR3: CATSDHTGYNEQFF
J: TRBJ2-1; V: TRBV20-1; CDR3: CSAIWDVWHNEQFF
J: TRBJ2-7; V: TRBV14; CDR3: CASSTSRAGLREQYF
J: TRBJ2-3; V: TRBV6-1; CDR3: CASKSGDTQYF
J: TRBJ2-7; V: TRBV4-1; CDR3: CASSQVRTGYEQYF
J: TRBJ1-1; V: TRBV2; CDR3: CASTQTDGLNTEAFF
J: TRBJ2-7; V: TRBV14; CDR3: CASSQDSGLAGSYEQYF
J: TRBJ1-1; V: TRBV27; CDR3: CASSRTGNTEAFF
J: TRBJ1-1; V: TRBV6-5; CDR3: CANSFQGASTEAFF
J: TRBJ2-2; V: TRBV7-8; CDR3: CASRPRIGELFF
J: TRBJ2-6; V: TRBV20-1; CDR3: CSASGRGSLANVLTF
J: TRBJ1-6; V: TRBV7-2; CDR3: CASSFQSGFSPLHF
J: TRBJ2-7; V: TRBV13; CDR3: CATSGTGEKGLYEQYF
J: TRBJ2-3; V: TRBV3-1; CDR3: CASSQKGLATDTQYF
J: TRBJ2-2; V: TRBV19; CDR3: CASSISSGWGGELFF
J: TRBJ1-3; V: TRBV7-6; CDR3: CASSPSSGNTIYF
J: TRBJ1-6; V: TRBV20-1; CDR3: CSATGRDNSPLHF
J: TRBJ2-5; V: TRBV30; CDR3: CAWREGTETQYF
J: TRBJ1-2; V: TRBV25-1; CDR3: CASSGSGDSLYGYTF
J: TRBJ2-7; V: TRBV20-1; CDR3: CSARYRGGRAEQYF
J: TRBJ2-2; V: TRBV9; CDR3: CASSVGRKEREENTGELFF
J: TRBJ2-7; V: TRBV11-2; CDR3: CASSLLFGQGGDEQYF
J: TRBJ2-7; V: TRBV2; CDR3: CASRAQTTYEQYF
J: TRBJ1-5; V: TRBV18; CDR3: CASSPLGGGEPQHF
J: TRBJ1-1; V: TRBV6-5; CDR3: CASSYSNRRTEAFF
J: TRBJ1-4; V: TRBV18; CDR3: CASSLGQGDEKLFF
J: TRBJ1-3; V: TRBV7-3; CDR3: CASSSRPGTVMRGGNTIYF
J: TRBJ1-5; V: TRBV24-1; CDR3: CATSALNSNQPQHF
J: TRBJ2-3; V: TRBV30; CDR3: CAWSVRLAGGQTDTQYF
J: TRBJ2-4; V: TRBV6-1; CDR3: CASSDTGASPKNIQYF